The 5 T cell receptor beta chains listed next were all sequenced from one sample in a study of cytomegalovirus exposure and HLA in healthy donors. The PCR ran on 60 Vbeta and 13 Jbeta primers. TCRdb keeps only in-frame clones here, not all; method: immunoSEQ multiplex PCR. The repertoire holds fewer than 90,000 clones, with 65% to 80% as singletons. Sequenced input: PBMCs. These receptors were taken from a man between 25 and 39 years old in good health and CMV-seropositive.

This clone was counted a few times. The chain employs TRBV6-5 and TRBJ2-7, with D perhaps TRBD1 (5 bases). CDR1 MNHEY and CDR2 SVGAGI come from the germline V gene. The V end was cut by 0 bases, the J end by 2 bases, with 5 bases between. The CDR3 covers 13 residues. The CDR3: CASSYSDTYEQYF. Written as DNA, the CDR3 is TGTGCCAGCAGTTACTCGGACACCTACGAGCAGTACTTC.

The genes are TRBV25-1 and TRBJ1-2; weak D call: TRBD1 (5 bases). This CDR3 is 13 amino acids long. The V gene's germline CDR1 is MGHDK and CDR2 SYGVNS. V gave up 7 bases and J gave up 0 bases, with 9 bases separating them. DNA for the CDR3: TGTGCCAGCATCGCAGGGCCTAACTATGGCTACACCTTC. Translating it yields CASIAGPNYGYTF.

V gene TRBV23-1 combines with J gene TRBJ1-3; the match to TRBD1 covers 12 bases. TRBV23-1 is identified as an open reading frame with a role that is uncertain. Trimming took 6 bases from V and 3 from J; bases not matched to a gene: 21. There are 21 residues in the CDR3. DNA of the CDR3: TGCGCCAGCAGGGGACAGGGGGCCCTCTTGATTTTAGGGGTAGGTGGAAACACCATATATTTT. Translating gives CASRGQGALLILGVGGNTIYF.

This chain joins TRBV6-5 and TRBJ2-7, with 10 bases lining up with TRBD1. Germline V gene data show CDR1 as MNHEY and CDR2 as SVGAGI. The V gene end was trimmed by 10 bases and the J gene end by 3 bases; junction bases not matched to a gene: 6. CDR3 length equals 13 residues. The CDR3 loop reads CATGTGAVYEQYF. In nucleotides, the CDR3 is TGTGCCACGGGGACAGGGGCGGTCTACGAGCAGTACTTC.

The chain carries TRBV9 and TRBJ2-7; 7 nucleotides agree with TRBD2. The CDR3 contains 13 residues. The J segment lost 4 bases and the V segment lost 0 bases, leaving 1 base of the junction unmatched. Per the germline V gene, CDR1 is SGDLS and CDR2 is YYNGEE. CDR3 amino acids: CASSVGEGYEQYF. CDR3 DNA sequence: TGTGCCAGCAGCGTAGGGGAGGGGTACGAGCAGTACTTC.